What follows is one TCR beta chain and its context. This sample was included in a study of PD-L1 blockade in urothelial cancer. Study-level information: Patients' atezolizumab regimen, 1,200 mg intravenously every 3 weeks, began in the mid-2010s. Each patient had 0 to 3 earlier chemotherapy regimens.

The method was immunoSEQ multiplex PCR; TCRdb's version includes in-frame clones alone and lacks a portion of them. Of 90,000 to 120,000 clones detected, approximately 86% appear once; the ten largest clones hold approximately 2.4%. Germline CDR1 SEHNR, CDR2 FQNEAQ (reference sequence). CDR3 length: 15 residues. Deletions cut 2 bases from V and 5 bases from J, with 10 bases between. The source of this sequence is a man aged 50 to 60 with urothelial cancer. Sequencing used PBMCs, obtained around atezolizumab (anti-PD-L1) treatment. This chain joins TRBV7-9 and TRBJ1-6, with D possibly matching TRBD1 (5 bases). CDR3 amino acids: CASSLLGHHNSPLHF. The CDR3 DNA reads as TGTGCCAGCAGCTTACTCGGACACCATAATTCACCCCTCCACTTT.